Reported below is one T cell receptor beta chain. The target antigen is unknown. Produced via immunoSEQ multiplex PCR; TCRdb's table is partial and in-frame only. The sample records over 2 million clones, roughly 94% being singletons. This specimen belongs to a study of shared clonotypes between healthy human individuals. Study results and caveats: Rarefaction revealed incomplete sorted-subset sequencing despite large depth.

This CDR3 is 14 amino acids long. The germline gives CDR1 MNHEY, CDR2 SVGAGI. Between the trimmed V and J ends, which lost 8 bases and 6 bases, there was a span of 20 bases. CD45RA-negative memory and CD45RA+ naive subsets were split from the CD4+ cells. The clonotype originates from a man between 18 and 35 years old in good health. J is TRBJ2-7 and V is TRBV6-5; D call uncertain. Sequenced: naive CD4+ T cells sorted from blood. Subset given: CD45RA+ positively selected. CDR3 residues: CASRFAISGGEQYF. Here the CDR3 DNA reads TGTGCCAGCCGGTTCGCCATCTCGGGTGGCGAGCAGTACTTC.